Following are 17 T cell receptor beta chains from one sample sequenced in a study of neoadjuvant nivolumab and ipilimumab in lung cancer. Sequencing was performed with immunoSEQ multiplex PCR; in TCRdb, only in-frame clones are kept and a portion is missing. The sample shows 40,000 to 55,000 clones, about 89% of them seen only once. The specimen was blood, collected before neoadjuvant nivolumab, alone or with ipilimumab. These TCRs come from an adult with non-small cell lung cancer. Some clones in this sample may be carry-over from other donors' samples.

This clone appeared a few times. The chain is built from TRBV6-5 and TRBJ1-1, with TRBD1 as a possible D gene (6 bases). This CDR3 contains 16 residues. CDR1 and CDR2 from the germline V gene are MNHEY and SVGAGI. V lost 0 bases and J 4 bases, leaving 15 bases between the germline ends. CDR3 residues: CASSYSSSGGGTEAFF. The CDR3 DNA follows: TGTGCCAGCAGTTACTCATCCTCGGGGGGCGGCACTGAAGCTTTCTTT.

The chain combines TRBV10-2 with TRBJ2-5; TRBD2 aligns across 7 bases. The trim removed 2 bases at V and 3 bases at J, leaving 0 bases unmatched. Germline V gene data show CDR1 as WSHSY and CDR2 as SAAADI. This CDR3 has 13 amino acids. The CDR3 spells CASSELAEETQYF. DNA for the CDR3: TGCGCCAGCAGTGAGCTAGCGGAAGAGACCCAGTACTTC.

This chain joins TRBV7-9 and TRBJ2-5, with D possibly being TRBD1 (6 bases). This CDR3 has 15 residues. The ends were cut back, 5 bases at V and 3 bases at J, with 16 bases in the middle. The germline gives CDR1 SEHNR, CDR2 FQNEAQ (reference sequence). In DNA form, the CDR3 reads TGTGCCAGCAGCCTGGGGGCGGCCCAAGAAGAGACCCAGTACTTC. It translates to CASSLGAAQEETQYF. The complete variable domain, with remaining parts taken from reference TRBV7-9 and TRBJ2-5, reads DTGVSQNPRHKITKRGQNVTFRCDPISEHNRLYWYRQTLGQGPEFLTYFQNEAQLEKSRLLSDRFSAERPKGSFSTLEIQRTEQGDSAMYLCASSLGAAQEETQYFGPGTRLLVL.

V and J are TRBV6-4 and TRBJ2-7, with TRBD2 as a possible D gene (6 bases). CDR1 is MRHNA, CDR2 SNTAGT, per germline. The CDR3 is 13 residues long. The germline V and J ends were trimmed by 7 bases and 2 bases, with 12 bases remaining between them. The CDR3, as DNA: TGTGCCAGCAACGGGAGTGTTACCTACGAGCAGTACTTC. The encoded protein is CASNGSVTYEQYF.

The chain has TRBV5-6 and TRBJ2-2, with 8 nucleotides matching TRBD2. Germline lookup yields CDR1 SGHDT and CDR2 YYEEEE. J lost 7 bases, V lost 0 bases, and 8 bases had no gene match. The CDR3 loop spans 16 amino acids. For the CDR3, the DNA is TGTGCCAGCAGCTTGGCGGGACTAGATAGGGTCGGGGAGCTGTTTTTT. It encodes CASSLAGLDRVGELFF. Together with reference TRBV5-6 and TRBJ2-2, the CDR3 gives the full variable domain: DAGVTQSPTHLIKTRGQQVTLRCSPKSGHDTVSWYQQALGQGPQFIFQYYEEEERQRGNFPDRFSGHQFPNYSSELNVNALLLGDSALYLCASSLAGLDRVGELFFGEGSRLTVL.

The chain joins TRBV11-2 to TRBJ1-1; 8 nucleotides match TRBD1. The CDR3 sequence is 13 residues long. Per the germline V gene, CDR1 is SGHAT and CDR2 is FQNNGV. V was pared by 5 bases and J by 5 bases, with 4 bases of the junction left unmatched. CDR3 nucleotides: TGTGCCAGCAGCCTGACAGGGGAGACTGAAGCTTTCTTT. Translating gives CASSLTGETEAFF.

This chain connects TRBV30 to TRBJ1-2; the D gene is possibly TRBD1 (6 bases). Germline lookup yields CDR1 GTSNPN and CDR2 SVGIG (reference sequence). V was trimmed by 6 bases and J by 1 base, leaving 12 bases between them. The CDR3 runs to 13 residues. CDR3 sequence reads: CACRQVFNYGYTF. In nucleotides, the CDR3 is TGTGCCTGTAGACAGGTTTTTAACTATGGCTACACCTTC.

The rearrangement uses TRBV4-2 and TRBJ1-5; possibly TRBD1 for D (6 bases). There are 16 residues in the CDR3. The germline V gene encodes CDR1 LGHNA and CDR2 YNFKEQ. Trimming cost V 4 bases and J 0 bases, with 13 bases left between them. CDR3 residues: CASSPQDSNSNQPQHF. Written as DNA, the CDR3 is TGTGCCAGCAGCCCGCAGGACAGCAATAGCAATCAGCCCCAGCATTTT.

The chain links TRBV2 to TRBJ2-7; TRBD2 agrees at 9 bases. With V trimmed by 1 base and J by 3 bases, 7 bases remained unmatched. The germline gives CDR1 SNHLY, CDR2 FYNNEI. CDR3 length: 16 amino acids. CDR3 sequence: CASSEDSGRGYYEQYF. CDR3 DNA: TGTGCCAGCAGTGAAGATAGCGGGAGAGGTTACTACGAGCAGTACTTC.

V usage is TRBV7-3 and J usage is TRBJ1-5; 7 bases fit TRBD1. The CDR3 totals 13 residues. V shed 5 bases, J shed 4 bases, and the junction held 2 bases outside the gene matches. Germline CDR1 reads SGHTA; CDR2 reads FQGTGA. This CDR3 reads CASSPDRNQPQHF. Here the CDR3 DNA reads TGTGCCAGCAGCCCGGACAGGAATCAGCCCCAGCATTTT.

The V call is TRBV5-1, the J call TRBJ1-3, with TRBD1 matching over 7 bases. CDR1 and CDR2 from the germline V gene are SGHRS and YFSETQ. V dropped 4 bases and J dropped 3; count of bases not matched to a gene: 10. The CDR3 is 16 amino acids. The CDR3 DNA sequence: TGCGCCAGCAGCCCAGGACAGGAGACCTTTGGAAACACCATATATTTT. Translating gives CASSPGQETFGNTIYF. Filled out from reference TRBV5-1 and TRBJ1-3, the complete variable domain reads KAGVTQTPRYLIKTRGQQVTLSCSPISGHRSVSWYQQTPGQGLQFLFEYFSETQRNKGNFPGRFSGRQFSNSRSEMNVSTLELGDSALYLCASSPGQETFGNTIYFGEGSWLTVV.

The chain has TRBV6-1 and TRBJ1-1; D is unresolved. Germline CDR1 MNHNS, CDR2 SASEGT. V was pared by 7 bases and J by 2 bases, with 14 bases between. The length of the CDR3 is 14 residues. This CDR3 is CASTLVAINTEAFF. In nucleotides, the CDR3 is TGTGCCAGCACCCTAGTAGCGATCAACACTGAAGCTTTCTTT.

This clone was recorded once. This chain links TRBV5-1 with TRBJ1-1; a weak D match, TRBD1 (6 bases). Between the trimmed V and J ends, which lost 4 bases and 3 bases, there was a span of 16 bases. The CDR3 covers 15 residues. Germline loops: CDR1 SGHRS, CDR2 YFSETQ. The chain's CDR3 is CASSPWTAPDTEAFF. Here the CDR3 DNA reads TGCGCCAGCAGCCCATGGACAGCCCCCGACACTGAAGCTTTCTTT.

V gene TRBV6-5 combines with J gene TRBJ1-5; possibly TRBD1 for D (6 bases). Looked up from germline, CDR1 is MNHEY and CDR2 is SVGAGI. V was clipped by 5 bases and J by 0 bases, with 11 bases between them. This CDR3 is built from 15 residues. This CDR3 reads CASSQGYRSNQPQHF. DNA for the CDR3: TGTGCCAGCAGTCAGGGGTACCGTAGCAATCAGCCCCAGCATTTT.

CDR3 sequence (DNA): TGCGCCAGCAGCTCCGACAGGGTTGGGACTGAAGCTTTCTTT. Its protein product is CASSSDRVGTEAFF. The chain joins TRBV5-1 to TRBJ1-1; 7 positions agree with TRBD1. The junction had 7 bases not matched to a gene; V was cut back by 3 bases and J by 5 bases. The CDR3 is 14 amino acids. Germline lookup yields CDR1 SGHRS and CDR2 YFSETQ.

The V and J genes are TRBV15 and TRBJ2-1, with 14 positions matching TRBD2. The V gene's germline CDR1 is LNHNV and CDR2 YYDKDF (reference sequence). V trimming: 5 bases; J trimming: 6 bases; junction bases outside the gene matches: 6. This CDR3 has 16 amino acids. CDR3 loop: CATSPGTSGSGNEQFF. CDR3 nucleotides: TGTGCCACCAGCCCAGGGACTAGCGGGAGTGGCAATGAGCAGTTCTTC.

The gene calls are TRBV7-9 and TRBJ1-1; TRBD1 matches 7 bases. Losses at the gene ends were 4 bases for V and 1 base for J; bases not matched to a gene: 6. The CDR3 has 15 residues. Per the germline V gene, CDR1 is SEHNR and CDR2 is FQNEAQ (reference sequence). The CDR3 coding sequence is TGTGCCAGCAGCTCCCAAGGGGGCTGGAACACTGAAGCTTTCTTT. Translation: CASSSQGGWNTEAFF.